These 7 T cell receptor beta chains were sequenced from one sample in a study of beta chain features in type 1 diabetes. Study-level findings and limits: Shorter TCRB CDR3s, moderately but significantly so, marked every one of the four CD4+ subsets in Type 1 diabetes patients.

TCRB transcripts that were expressed got sequenced, as all of the isolated RNA had been reverse transcribed. The repertoire was sequenced with immunoSEQ multiplex PCR; TCRdb's copy has only in-frame clones and lacks some. The profile shows roughly 260,000 clones, approximately 11% of them singletons. Their recognized antigens are unknown. Sequenced input: naive CD4+ T cells from blood. The receptors derive from a man aged 25 to 40 with type 1 diabetes.

This clone was seen only a few times. This CDR3 is CASSLAGTDTQYF. The CDR3 DNA reads TGTGCCAGCAGCTTAGCGGGCACAGATACGCAGTATTTT. The chain uses TRBV13 and TRBJ2-3; D is unresolved. This CDR3 has 13 amino acids. The germline CDR1 and CDR2 sequences are PRHDT and FYEKMQ (reference sequence). V lost 1 base to trimming and J lost 1 base, with 3 bases between them.

The chain links TRBV29-1 to TRBJ1-1; D gene uncertain. Trimming cost V 0 bases and J 10 bases, with 12 bases left between them. Germline CDR1 SQVTM, CDR2 ANQGSEA. The CDR3 length is 12 residues. The CDR3 protein is CSVEDTGLLAFF. CDR3 DNA sequence: TGCAGCGTTGAAGATACCGGACTGCTAGCTTTCTTT.

CDR3: CASSSGDRGYEQYF. DNA for the CDR3: TGTGCCAGCAGCTCCGGGGACAGAGGCTACGAGCAGTACTTC. V is TRBV9 and J is TRBJ2-7, with 7 bases matching TRBD1. The V gene end was trimmed by 4 bases and the J gene end by 3 bases; junction bases not matched to a gene: 7. The CDR3 spans 14 residues. From germline, CDR1 is SGDLS and CDR2 YYNGEE.

In its sample, this clone was seen a few times. The chain's CDR3 is CASSLLGTKEDTQYF. The CDR3 coding sequence is TGTGCCAGCAGCTTACTCGGGACTAAAGAAGATACGCAGTATTTT. The chain is built from TRBV7-9 and TRBJ2-3; TRBD2 matches at 7 bases. The CDR3 extends over 15 amino acids. CDR1 and CDR2 from the germline V gene are SEHNR and FQNEAQ (reference sequence). V trimming: 2 bases; J trimming: 5 bases; junction bases outside the gene matches: 7.

Only a few counts were recorded for this clone. J is TRBJ2-5 and V is TRBV5-1; no reliable D call. This CDR3 comprises 12 residues. The ends were cut back, 2 bases at V and 7 bases at J, with 9 bases in the middle. From germline, CDR1 is SGHRS and CDR2 YFSETQ. Here the CDR3 reads CASSLTEGTQYF. The CDR3 bases are TGCGCCAGCAGCTTAACAGAAGGGACCCAGTACTTC.

The chain has TRBV7-3 and TRBJ2-3; D uncertain. V gave up 5 bases and J gave up 2 bases, with 8 bases separating them. Germline V gene sequence: CDR1 SGHTA, CDR2 FQGTGA. The CDR3 covers 13 residues. CDR3 bases: TGTGCCAGCAGCCCCCTAAACACAGATACGCAGTATTTT. Its translation is CASSPLNTDTQYF.

This chain connects TRBV30 to TRBJ1-6; possible D gene TRBD1, 5 bases. V shed 3 bases and J shed 8 bases, with 8 bases lying between them. The germline CDR1 and CDR2 sequences are GTSNPN and SVGIG (reference sequence). This CDR3 region has 12 residues. CDR3 nucleotide sequence: TGTGCCTGGAGCGCAGGGTATTCACCCCTCCACTTT. This encodes CAWSAGYSPLHF.